Below are 22 T cell receptor beta chains sequenced from a single sample in a study of T cells in Graves' hyperthyroidism and ophthalmopathy. The TCR beta CDR3 regions underwent amplification using RNA transcripts as the source. TCR CDR3 regions were first amplified by RT-PCR with HTBI primers. MiXCR, applied by TCRdb to the multiplex PCR reads, yields one record per CDR3 protein. Of around 110,000 distinct CDR3 sequences detected, about 15% appear once; the ten largest clones hold around 44%. Sequencing was done on a sample of blood. The receptors were sampled from a woman aged 45-60 years with Graves' hyperthyroidism.

This clonotype came up many times. The chain employs TRBV10-2 and TRBJ2-2; 11 bases are a match to TRBD2. Per the germline V gene, CDR1 is WSHSY and CDR2 is SAAADI. The CDR3 is 18 amino acids. V was clipped by 2 bases and J by 6 bases; unmatched bases: 11. The CDR3: CASSEVAGGPLFPGELFF. DNA for the CDR3: TGCGCCAGCAGTGAGGTAGCGGGAGGGCCTTTATTTCCCGGGGAGCTGTTTTTT.

Ten or more counts support this clonotype. The chain links TRBV5-6 to TRBJ1-5; D not resolved. V lost 1 base and J lost 9, with 8 bases in between. Per germline, CDR1 SGHDT and CDR2 YYEEEE. This CDR3 has 12 amino acids. This chain's CDR3 is CASSLTPGPQHF. CDR3 bases: TGTGCCAGCAGCTTGACGCCGGGGCCCCAGCATTTT.

This clonotype was seen repeatedly, ten times or more. The V gene is TRBV2, the J gene TRBJ1-4, with 9 bases identical to TRBD1. J was trimmed by 4 bases and V by 7 bases; bases with no gene match: 4. CDR1 and CDR2 from the germline V gene are SNHLY and FYNNEI. This CDR3 region has 14 residues. This CDR3 is CASIMGQGNEKLFF. The CDR3 DNA reads TGTGCCAGCATCATGGGACAGGGTAATGAAAAACTGTTTTTT. Drawing the rest from reference TRBV2 and TRBJ1-4, the complete variable domain is EPEVTQTPSHQVTQMGQEVILRCVPISNHLYFYWYRQILGQKVEFLVSFYNNEISEKSEIFDDQFSVERPDGSNFTLKIRSTKLEDSAMYFCASIMGQGNEKLFFGSGTQLSVL.

Many counts were recorded for this clonotype. This rearrangement joins TRBV7-2 to TRBJ1-2; 7 nucleotides align to TRBD1. CDR3 length equals 16 residues. Unmatched junction bases numbered 13, after V lost 5 bases and J lost 4 bases. Germline CDR1 reads SGHTA; CDR2 reads FQGNSA. The CDR3 coding sequence is TGTGCCAGCAGCAAACGTTCGGGGGACAGCCTCTATGGCTACACCTTC. It yields the protein CASSKRSGDSLYGYTF.

The genes are TRBV12-3 or TRBV12-4 and TRBJ2-3; TRBD1 matches at 8 bases. The CDR3 runs to 16 residues. J was trimmed by 1 base and V by 7 bases; bases with no gene match: 10. CDR3 amino acids: CASTPSRGQGTDTQYF. In DNA form, the CDR3 reads TGTGCCAGCACCCCCAGCCGGGGACAGGGCACAGATACGCAGTATTTT.

Ten or more counts support this clonotype. The gene calls are TRBV29-1 and TRBJ2-3; D gene uncertain. The V end was cut by 6 bases, the J end by 0 bases, with 13 bases between. The CDR3 is made up of 14 amino acids. Germline V gene lookup returns CDR1 SQVTM and CDR2 ANQGSEA. The CDR3 bases are TGCAGCGTCCGGGCGGTTTCCAGCACAGATACGCAGTATTTT. This encodes CSVRAVSSTDTQYF.

At least ten counts were recorded for this clonotype. J is TRBJ1-1 and V is TRBV19; a possible D gene is TRBD1 (6 bases). Germline V CDR1 and CDR2: LNHDA, SQIVND (reference sequence). The V and J ends lost 6 bases and 4 bases respectively, with 24 bases between them. The CDR3 loop spans 17 amino acids. The CDR3 is CASRPGGGHPRTTEAFF. Here the CDR3 DNA reads TGTGCCAGTAGACCAGGCGGGGGGCACCCCCGTACCACTGAAGCTTTCTTT.

The chain recombines TRBV3-1 with TRBJ1-1; 10 nucleotides agree with TRBD1. CDR1 and CDR2 (germline): LGHDT, YNNKEL (reference sequence). The length of the CDR3 is 17 residues. Unmatched junction bases numbered 10, after V lost 5 bases and J lost 1 base. The CDR3 is CASSAQPGQGPNTEAFF. CDR3 coding DNA: TGTGCCAGCAGCGCCCAACCGGGACAGGGGCCGAACACTGAAGCTTTCTTT. The variable domain in full, completed from reference TRBV3-1 and TRBJ1-1, reads DTAVSQTPKYLVTQMGNDKSIKCEQNLGHDTMYWYKQDSKKFLKIMFSYNNKELIINETVPNRFSPKSPDKAHLNLHINSLELGDSAVYFCASSAQPGQGPNTEAFFGQGTRLTVV.

This clonotype was picked up many times. V and J are TRBV3-1 and TRBJ2-5, with 10 positions matching TRBD2. V gave up 5 bases and J gave up 3 bases; unmatched junction bases: 9. Germline assignment: CDR1 LGHDT and CDR2 YNNKEL (reference sequence). This CDR3 has 16 residues. The CDR3 protein is CASSTRGLAEKETQYF. DNA of the CDR3: TGTGCCAGCAGCACTCGAGGACTAGCGGAAAAAGAGACCCAGTACTTC.

This clonotype was detected many times. The J gene is TRBJ1-5, the V gene TRBV24-1, with a possible D match to TRBD1 (5 bases). Germline CDR1 and CDR2: KGHDR and SFDVKD. V gave up 8 bases and J gave up 5 bases, with 6 bases separating them. This CDR3 is 11 amino acids long. In DNA form, the CDR3 reads TGTGCCACCAAGGGGCATCAGCCCCAGCATTTT. Protein: CATKGHQPQHF.

The V and J genes are TRBV2 and TRBJ2-5; no definite D call. V dropped 4 bases and J dropped 1 base, with 7 bases sitting between them. The CDR3 covers 13 residues. The germline V gene has CDR1 SNHLY and CDR2 FYNNEI. The CDR3 loop reads CASSGEVQETQYF. CDR3 coding DNA: TGTGCCAGCAGTGGGGAAGTCCAAGAGACCCAGTACTTC.

This clonotype has at least ten counts. V is TRBV24-1 and J is TRBJ2-1; the D gene could be TRBD1 or TRBD2 (5 bases each). CDR1 KGHDR and CDR2 SFDVKD come from the germline V gene. The CDR3 sequence is 15 residues long. Trimming removed 3 bases from V and 8 bases from J, with 16 bases in between. CDR3 sequence reads: CATSDPPGLGDEQFF. The CDR3 nucleotides are TGTGCCACCAGTGATCCCCCGGGGCTGGGGGATGAGCAGTTCTTC.

The sample holds many counts of this clonotype. This chain connects TRBV15 to TRBJ1-1, with D unclear. Germline V CDR1 and CDR2: LNHNV, YYDKDF (reference sequence). This CDR3 has 16 amino acids. The V end was cut by 0 bases, the J end by 2 bases, with 13 bases between. CDR3 sequence: CATSRDRTVTNTEAFF. The CDR3 DNA reads TGTGCCACCAGCAGAGATCGTACGGTTACCAACACTGAAGCTTTCTTT. The full variable domain, with the rest looked up from reference TRBV15 and TRBJ1-1, is DAMVIQNPRYQVTQFGKPVTLSCSQTLNHNVMYWYQQKSSQAPKLLFHYYDKDFNNEADTPDNFQSRRPNTSFCFLDIRSPGLGDTAMYLCATSRDRTVTNTEAFFGQGTRLTVV.

This clonotype was recorded at least ten times. The gene calls are TRBV5-8 and TRBJ1-5; 9 positions match TRBD1. This CDR3 region has 15 residues. Germline CDR1 and CDR2: SGHTS and YDEGEE. The ends lost 0 bases at V and 2 bases at J; junction bases unmatched: 0. The CDR3 DNA is TGTGCCAGCAGCTTGGGGACAGGGGGCAATCAGCCCCAGCATTTT. Protein sequence: CASSLGTGGNQPQHF.

This clonotype has ten or more counts. The rearrangement links TRBV20-1 to TRBJ2-7, with no clear D. V was cut by 6 bases and J by 5 bases, with 20 bases left in between. The germline CDR1 and CDR2 sequences are DFQATT and SNEGSKA (reference sequence). CDR3 size: 14 residues. CDR3 in DNA: TGCAGTGCCAGGTCCGGCCAGGAAGCAGACGAGCAGTACTTC. This translates into CSARSGQEADEQYF.

The sample holds a few counts of this clonotype. V is TRBV11-3 and J is TRBJ2-3; D call uncertain. This CDR3 is built from 12 residues. Germline assignment: CDR1 SGHNT and CDR2 YENEEA. With 2 bases removed from V and 6 bases from J, the gap between germline ends came to 6 bases. The CDR3: CASSLTEDTQYF. CDR3 nucleotide sequence: TGTGCCAGCAGCTTAACAGAGGATACGCAGTATTTT.

This clonotype has a single count. The rearrangement uses TRBV12-3 or TRBV12-4 and TRBJ2-1, with 9 bases fitting TRBD2. V lost 6 bases, J lost 4 bases, and 10 bases stayed unmatched. CDR3 length equals 16 residues. The CDR3 coding sequence is TGTGCCAGCAGCCCTGTAGCGGGAGTGGTATACAATGAGCAGTTCTTC. It translates to CASSPVAGVVYNEQFF.

This chain connects TRBV7-8 to TRBJ2-6; 7 nucleotides line up with TRBD2. V lost 2 bases, J lost 0 bases, and 7 bases stayed unmatched. This CDR3 comprises 18 residues. The germline V gene encodes CDR1 SGHVS and CDR2 FQNEAQ. The CDR3 is CASSLRGVSLSGANVLTF. The CDR3 DNA reads as TGTGCCAGCAGCTTACGGGGGGTGTCTCTCTCTGGGGCCAACGTCCTGACTTTC.

Turning to this clonotype: This may arise from a read error, as a much more abundant clone is one base away. The genes are TRBV7-2 and TRBJ2-1; unclear D gene. Germline V gene lookup returns CDR1 SGHTA and CDR2 FQGNSA. This CDR3 region has 13 residues. The CDR3 DNA sequence: TGTGCCAGCGGCTTACGAAAGTACAATGAGCAGTTCTTC. This encodes CASGLRKYNEQFF.

The chain carries TRBV5-1 and TRBJ2-7; 11 bases match TRBD1. The germline V gene encodes CDR1 SGHRS and CDR2 YFSETQ. There are 15 residues in the CDR3. Trimming removed 4 bases from V and 6 bases from J; junction bases left unmatched: 9. The CDR3 reads CASSGGTGGGGEQYF. CDR3 sequence (DNA): TGCGCCAGCAGCGGGGGGACAGGGGGTGGTGGCGAGCAGTACTTC.

The chain recombines TRBV27 with TRBJ1-2, with 7 bases that match TRBD1. The ends lost 2 bases at V and 2 bases at J; junction bases unmatched: 8. This CDR3 spans 16 amino acids. Germline loops: CDR1 MNHEY, CDR2 SMNVEV (reference sequence). The CDR3 nucleotides read TGTGCCAGCAGTTTAGGTTTAGGAGGGGGCAACTATGGCTACACCTTC. It is translated as CASSLGLGGGNYGYTF.

Many counts were recorded for this clonotype. The chain couples TRBV12-3 or TRBV12-4 to TRBJ1-2; TRBD1 matches at 7 bases. This CDR3 spans 12 amino acids. J was trimmed by 8 bases and V by 6 bases; bases with no gene match: 6. The CDR3 coding sequence is TGTGCCAGCAGGAAGACAGGGTTGGGCTACACCTTC. It yields the protein CASRKTGLGYTF.